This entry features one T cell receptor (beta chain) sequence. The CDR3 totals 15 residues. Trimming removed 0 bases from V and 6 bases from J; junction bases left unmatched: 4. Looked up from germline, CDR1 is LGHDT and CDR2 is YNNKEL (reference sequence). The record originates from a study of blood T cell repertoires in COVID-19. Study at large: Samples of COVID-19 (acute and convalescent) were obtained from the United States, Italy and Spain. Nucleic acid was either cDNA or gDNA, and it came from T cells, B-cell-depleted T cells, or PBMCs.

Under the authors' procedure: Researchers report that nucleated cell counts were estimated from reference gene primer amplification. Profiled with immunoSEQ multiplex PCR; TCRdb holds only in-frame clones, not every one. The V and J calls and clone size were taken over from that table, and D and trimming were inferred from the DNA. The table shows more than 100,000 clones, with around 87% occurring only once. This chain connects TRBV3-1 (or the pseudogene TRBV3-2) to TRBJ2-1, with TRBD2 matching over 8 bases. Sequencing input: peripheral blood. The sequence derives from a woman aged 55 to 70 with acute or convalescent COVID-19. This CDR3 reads CASSQDGRVGNEQFF. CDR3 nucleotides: TGTGCCAGCAGCCAAGACGGGAGGGTTGGCAATGAGCAGTTCTTC.